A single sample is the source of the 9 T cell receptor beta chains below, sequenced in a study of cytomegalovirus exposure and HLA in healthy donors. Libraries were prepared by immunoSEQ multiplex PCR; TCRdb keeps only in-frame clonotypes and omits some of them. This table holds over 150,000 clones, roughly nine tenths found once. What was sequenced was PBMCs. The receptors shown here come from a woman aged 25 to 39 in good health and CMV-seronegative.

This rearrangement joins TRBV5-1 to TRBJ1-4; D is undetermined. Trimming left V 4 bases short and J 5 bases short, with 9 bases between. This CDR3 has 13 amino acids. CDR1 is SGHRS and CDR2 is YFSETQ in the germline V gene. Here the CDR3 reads CASSPSPNEKLFF. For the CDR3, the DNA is TGCGCCAGCAGCCCCAGTCCAAATGAAAAACTGTTTTTT. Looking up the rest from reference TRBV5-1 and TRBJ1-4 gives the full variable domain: KAGVTQTPRYLIKTRGQQVTLSCSPISGHRSVSWYQQTPGQGLQFLFEYFSETQRNKGNFPGRFSGRQFSNSRSEMNVSTLELGDSALYLCASSPSPNEKLFFGSGTQLSVL.

The CDR3 nucleotides read TGTGCCAGCAGCCTTGCCGGGATCTCCTATGGCTACACCTTC. Protein sequence: CASSLAGISYGYTF. The chain recombines TRBV7-8 with TRBJ1-2; D is uncertain. The CDR3 runs to 14 residues. The V gene's germline CDR1 is SGHVS and CDR2 FQNEAQ. Trimming removed 5 bases from V and 4 bases from J, with 14 bases in between.

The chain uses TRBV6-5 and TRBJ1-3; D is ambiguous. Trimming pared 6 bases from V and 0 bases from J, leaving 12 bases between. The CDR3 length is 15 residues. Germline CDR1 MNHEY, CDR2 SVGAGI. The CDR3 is CASSSGRSSGNTIYF. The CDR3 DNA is TGTGCCAGCAGCTCCGGACGGTCCTCTGGAAACACCATATATTTT.

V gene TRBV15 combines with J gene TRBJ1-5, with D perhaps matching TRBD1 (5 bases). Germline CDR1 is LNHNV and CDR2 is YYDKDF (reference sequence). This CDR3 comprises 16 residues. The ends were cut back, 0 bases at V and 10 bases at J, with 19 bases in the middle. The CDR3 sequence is CATSRDPLVGRQPQHF. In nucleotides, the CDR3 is TGTGCCACCAGCAGAGACCCACTGGTGGGGCGTCAACCCCAGCATTTT.

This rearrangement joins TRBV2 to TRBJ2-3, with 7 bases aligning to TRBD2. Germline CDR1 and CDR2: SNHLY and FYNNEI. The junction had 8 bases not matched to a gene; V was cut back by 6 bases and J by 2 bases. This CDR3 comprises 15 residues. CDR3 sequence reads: CASSRGLGNTDTQYF. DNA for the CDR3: TGTGCCAGCAGCCGAGGACTAGGGAACACAGATACGCAGTATTTT.

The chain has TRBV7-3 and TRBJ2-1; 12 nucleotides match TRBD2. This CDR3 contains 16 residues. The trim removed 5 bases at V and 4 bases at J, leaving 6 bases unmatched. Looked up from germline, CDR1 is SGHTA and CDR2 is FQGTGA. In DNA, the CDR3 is TGTGCCAGCAGCGCGCTAGCGGGGGGGCGTTACAATGAGCAGTTCTTC. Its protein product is CASSALAGGRYNEQFF.

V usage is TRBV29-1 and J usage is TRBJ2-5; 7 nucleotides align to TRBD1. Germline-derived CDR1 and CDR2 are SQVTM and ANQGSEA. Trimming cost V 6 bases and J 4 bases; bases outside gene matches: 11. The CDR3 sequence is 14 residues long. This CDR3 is CSVAPTGLLETQYF. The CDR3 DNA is TGCAGCGTCGCCCCGACAGGGTTATTAGAGACCCAGTACTTC. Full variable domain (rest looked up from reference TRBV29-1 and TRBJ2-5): SAVISQKPSRDICQRGTSLTIQCQVDSQVTMMFWYRQQPGQSLTLIATANQGSEATYESGFVIDKFPISRPNLTFSTLTVSNMSPEDSSIYLCSVAPTGLLETQYFGPGTRLLVL.

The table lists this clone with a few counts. The CDR3 is CASSPRGQGGAGTEAFF. The CDR3 DNA sequence: TGTGCCAGCTCACCGAGGGGACAGGGGGGCGCGGGAACTGAAGCTTTCTTT. This chain joins TRBV18 and TRBJ1-1; 11 nucleotides match TRBD1. CDR3 size: 17 residues. CDR1 is KGHSH, CDR2 LQKENI, per germline. V shed 3 bases and J 5 bases; nucleotides not matched to a gene: 11.

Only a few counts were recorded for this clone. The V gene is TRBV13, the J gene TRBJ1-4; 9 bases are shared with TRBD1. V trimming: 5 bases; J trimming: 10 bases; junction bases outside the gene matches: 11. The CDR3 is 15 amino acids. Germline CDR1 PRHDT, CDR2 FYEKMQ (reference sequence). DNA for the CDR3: TGTGCCAGCAGCGGGAGGGACAGGGAAAAGGGAAAACTGTTTTTT. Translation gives CASSGRDREKGKLFF.